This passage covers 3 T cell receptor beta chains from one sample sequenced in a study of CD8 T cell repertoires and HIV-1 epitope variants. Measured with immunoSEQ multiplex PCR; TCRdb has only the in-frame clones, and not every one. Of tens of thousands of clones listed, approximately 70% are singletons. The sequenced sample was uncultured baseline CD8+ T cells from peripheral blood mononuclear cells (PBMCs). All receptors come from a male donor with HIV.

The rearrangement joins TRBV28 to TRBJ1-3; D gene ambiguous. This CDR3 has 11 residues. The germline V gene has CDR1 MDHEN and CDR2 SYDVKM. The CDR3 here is CTASSGNTIYF. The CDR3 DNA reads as TGTACGGCTTCCTCTGGAAACACCATATATTTT.

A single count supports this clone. CDR3 amino acids: CASSLAVQSYEQYF. As DNA, the CDR3 is TGTGCCAGCAGCTTAGCGGTACAGTCCTACGAGCAGTACTTC. The chain carries TRBV7-2 and TRBJ2-7, with no clear D. The CDR3 extends over 14 amino acids. Trimming shortened V by 0 bases and J by 1 base, and 7 bases separated the two germline ends. Germline CDR1 and CDR2: SGHTA and FQGNSA.

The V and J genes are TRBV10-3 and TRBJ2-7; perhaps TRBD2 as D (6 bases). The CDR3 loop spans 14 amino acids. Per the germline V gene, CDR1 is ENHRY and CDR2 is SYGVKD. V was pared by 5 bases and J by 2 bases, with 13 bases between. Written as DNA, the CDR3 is TGTGCCATCAGTCAGGGAGGTTGGACCTACGAGCAGTACTTC. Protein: CAISQGGWTYEQYF.